This T cell receptor (beta chain) was sequenced during a study of blood T cell repertoires in COVID-19. About the study: COVID-19 samples, acute and convalescent, were from the United States, Italy and Spain. Sample material is recorded as cDNA or gDNA derived from T cells, B-cell-depleted T cells, or PBMCs.

Authors' processing steps: Reference gene primer amplification gave nucleated cell count estimates. Sequenced by immunoSEQ multiplex PCR; TCRdb stores in-frame clones only, minus some. V and J calls and clone size are those listed in that table; D and trimming were worked out from the DNA. The sample has about 410,000 clones, about 91% seen once. In this sample, this clone turned up once. Germline V gene data show CDR1 as SGDLS and CDR2 as YYNGEE. The CDR3 is 13 residues long. V shed 7 bases and J shed 5 bases, with 13 bases lying between them. Sample: peripheral blood. The rearrangement uses TRBV9 and TRBJ2-1; D is perhaps TRBD2 (6 bases). The sequence was obtained from a woman between 40 and 50 years old with COVID-19, enrolled during active disease. CDR3 DNA: TGTGCCAGCGATCGCGGGGTCCACAATGAGCAGTTCTTC. Amino acids: CASDRGVHNEQFF.